This T cell receptor (beta chain) was identified during a study of shared T cell receptors in the human thymus (dated by TCRdb to about 2021). Regarding the complete study: The study examined how self-reactive, shared T-cell receptor alpha chains are generated in the human thymus.

Trimming removed 4 bases from V and 6 bases from J, leaving 13 bases between the germline ends. For CDR1 and CDR2, the germline V gene lists SGHVS and FQNEAQ. CDR3 length: 14 amino acids, cysteine to phenylalanine. Just CDR3 DNA is preserved here, 42 bases in frame from base 1. Library creation used the immunoSEQ multiplex PCR assay. TCRdb mirrors the immuneACCESS table, restricted to in-frame sequences. Some clones are absent from its copies; in checked studies, under half trace to an unresolved V gene, and the reason for the others is unknown. This sample gives 700,000 to 750,000 clones in total; approximately 85% of them show up just once. The ten biggest clones cover around 0.0099% of the sample. This clone was seen only a few times. Its antigen has not been determined. No quality values exist for individual bases; no much larger clone is one base distant. At the DNA level, this CDR3 is encoded by other sequences in the same sample as well.

Separately, the same data were catalogued under a study of human thymus T cells. The second paper further reports: The donors were immunologically healthy infants in Finland who had open corrective cardiac surgery for congenital heart defects. Thymus tissue was obtained as surgical resects removed during corrective cardiac surgery. Both the thymic and the peripheral blood repertoires appeared to show biased V and J gene segment usage. The related research reported highly overlapping thymic TCR repertoires among unrelated individuals. The study used about eight infant thymus samples plus four related peripheral blood samples to characterize TCR alpha and beta repertoires. Donor ages ranged from about 6 to 250 days, and the cohort comprised 5 to 7 male and two female infants. After being mechanically released from the tissue, thymocytes were kept at -70 degrees C in pellets of about 8.5-32 million cells. Genomic DNA was extracted from frozen cell pellets with a QIAsymphony instrument. The immunoSEQ multiplex PCR assay was used to amplify the TCRB and TCRAD loci from a standardized quantity of quality-controlled genomic DNA. The amplicons spanned the V(D)J region and were long enough to cover the CDR3 and allow V and J genes to be identified. The commercial immunoSEQ service was used to sequence amplicons on an Illumina platform. Primer bias and sequencing errors were corrected as previously described, and TCRAD and TCRB definitions were based on the IMGT database. Repertoires were analysed with immunoSEQ Analyzer 3.0 and VDJTools, covering basic statistics, V/J segment usage, diversity estimates, rarefaction and pairwise overlap. Diversity was estimated with Chao1, ChaoE, Efron-Thisted, Shannon and inverse Simpson indices, and also on datasets down-sampled to the smallest sample. Repertoire overlap was assessed by strict matching of CDR3 nucleotide sequence, V gene and J gene, and clustering was done by Jaccard-based multidimensional scaling. On average, approximately 860,000 unique TCRB clonotypes were obtained from thymus samples, compared with 75,000 to 90,000 from blood samples.

This TCR was recovered from a girl less than two years old with a congenital heart defect. Donor details come from another sample of the same person, matched by shared clones. Source material: thymocytes. The rearranged chain carries TRBV7-8 and TRBJ1-5, with TRBD1 tentatively as D gene (5 bases match). The nucleotides are TGTGCCAGCAGCTCGGGACTGTATCGTCAGCCCCAGCATTTT. Translated, it reads CASSSGLYRQPQHF.